Sequencing of this T cell receptor beta chain was carried out in a study of cytomegalovirus exposure and HLA in healthy donors. The overall study: In terms of ancestry, the Caucasian-associated cluster contained 80% to 90% of the approximately 400 genotyped donors.

Study results and caveats: Previous analysis showed most TCR beta V segments were productive about 90% or about 30% of the time.

Primers: 60 Vbeta forward and 13 Jbeta reverse. Measured with immunoSEQ multiplex PCR; TCRdb has only the in-frame clones, and not every one. Of under 150,000 clones in the sample, roughly 77% were seen once. Regarding this clone: Antigen specificity is unknown.

Germline-derived CDR1 and CDR2 are LGHNT and FRNRAP. V was pared by 9 bases and J by 3 bases, with 10 bases between. The CDR3 has 12 residues. The chain carries TRBV12-5 and TRBJ2-3; D unclear. The specimen was PBMCs. The origin of this receptor is a female donor in good health and CMV-seronegative. The CDR3 DNA reads TGTGCTAGCCGGAGAGAGACAGATACGCAGTATTTT. It is translated as CASRRETDTQYF.